This T cell receptor beta chain was observed in a study of T cell changes during pregnancy in multiple sclerosis. Germline CDR1 SGHRS, CDR2 YFSETQ. The CDR3 sequence is 13 residues long. Trimming removed 4 bases from V and 5 bases from J, with 9 bases in between. Sequenced by immunoSEQ multiplex PCR; TCRdb stores in-frame clones only, minus some. The repertoire holds about 87,000 clones, with just under 95% as singletons. V and J are TRBV5-1 and TRBJ2-2, with D possibly TRBD1 on 5 matching bases. The sample in question was peripheral blood, obtained in the third trimester of pregnancy. This clonotype was obtained from a female donor in good health, enrolled as a control in a pregnancy study. CDR3 region: CASSLRVTGELFF. CDR3 in DNA: TGCGCCAGCAGCCTCAGGGTAACCGGGGAGCTGTTTTTT.